This T cell receptor beta chain was sequenced for a study of beta chain features in type 1 diabetes. In the study overall: Patients did not differ from healthy donors in age, gender or cell yield.

V was shortened by 5 bases and J by 2 bases, with 11 bases between the two germline ends. Germline lookup yields CDR1 SGHNT and CDR2 YYREEE (reference sequence). CDR3 length: 14 amino acids. Whole-study findings and limits: Possibly, sequencing cDNA over-represented cells that had high TCR expression levels. All four CD4+ subsets from Type 1 diabetes patients carried moderately but significantly shorter TCRB CDR3s. TCRB rearrangement may or may not be influenced by HLA type; here this remained unresolved.

Expressed TCRB transcripts were sequenced after all isolated RNA was converted to cDNA. Profiling relied on immunoSEQ multiplex PCR, and the TCRdb table lists in-frame clones only, not all of them. The sample consists of roughly 400,000 clones, 8.5% to 10% of them appearing once. In this sample, this clone turned up many times. The antigen is unknown. J is TRBJ2-1 and V is TRBV5-4; D is unresolved. The sample comprised central memory CD4+ T cells from blood. This TCR was sampled from a man in his thirties or forties with type 1 diabetes. CDR3 bases: TGTGCCAGCAGTGAGATTACCACCTACAATGAGCAGTTCTTC. Protein sequence: CASSEITTYNEQFF.